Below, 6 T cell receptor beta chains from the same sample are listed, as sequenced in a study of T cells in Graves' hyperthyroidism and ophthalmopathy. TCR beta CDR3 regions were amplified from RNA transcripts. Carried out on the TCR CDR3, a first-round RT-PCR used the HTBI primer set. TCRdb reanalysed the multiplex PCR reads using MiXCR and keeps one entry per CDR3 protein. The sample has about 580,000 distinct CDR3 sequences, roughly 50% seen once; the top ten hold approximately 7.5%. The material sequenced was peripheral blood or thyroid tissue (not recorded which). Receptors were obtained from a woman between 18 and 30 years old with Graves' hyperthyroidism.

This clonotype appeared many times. CDR3 protein: CASSTQTGVRRGQYF. Here the CDR3 DNA reads TGTGCCAGCAGTACCCAAACGGGAGTCCGACGGGGCCAGTACTTC. The chain is built from TRBV27 and TRBJ2-5; the D gene is possibly TRBD2 (6 bases). Trimming took 5 bases from V and 10 from J, leaving 23 bases between them. The CDR3 is made up of 15 amino acids. Germline V lookup: CDR1 MNHEY, CDR2 SMNVEV (reference sequence).

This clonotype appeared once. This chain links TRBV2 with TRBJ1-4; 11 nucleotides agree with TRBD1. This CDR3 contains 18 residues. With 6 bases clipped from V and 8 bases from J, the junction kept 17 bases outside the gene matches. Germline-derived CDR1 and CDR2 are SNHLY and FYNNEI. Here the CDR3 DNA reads TGTGCCAGCAGACGGGACAGGGGGACAGATACGGAGGGGGAAAAACTGTTTTTT. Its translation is CASRRDRGTDTEGEKLFF.

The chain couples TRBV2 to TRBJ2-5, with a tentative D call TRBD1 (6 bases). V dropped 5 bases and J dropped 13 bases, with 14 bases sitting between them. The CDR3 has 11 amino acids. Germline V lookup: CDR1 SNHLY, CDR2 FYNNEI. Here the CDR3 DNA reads TGTGCCAGCAGTTTAGGGGGAATATGGTACTTC. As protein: CASSLGGIWYF.

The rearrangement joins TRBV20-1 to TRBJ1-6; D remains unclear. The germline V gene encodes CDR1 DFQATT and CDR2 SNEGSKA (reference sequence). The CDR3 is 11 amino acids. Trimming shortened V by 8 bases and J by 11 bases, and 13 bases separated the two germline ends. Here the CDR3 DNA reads TGCAGTTTATCGTCCCAGCCACCCCTCCACTTT. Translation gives CSLSSQPPLHF.

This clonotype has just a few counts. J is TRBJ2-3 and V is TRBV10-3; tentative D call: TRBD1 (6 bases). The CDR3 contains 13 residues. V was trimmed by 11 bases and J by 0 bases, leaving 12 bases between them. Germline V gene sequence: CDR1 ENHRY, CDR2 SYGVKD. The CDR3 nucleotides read TGTGCCGTTCGGGACACGAGCACAGATACGCAGTATTTT. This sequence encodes CAVRDTSTDTQYF.

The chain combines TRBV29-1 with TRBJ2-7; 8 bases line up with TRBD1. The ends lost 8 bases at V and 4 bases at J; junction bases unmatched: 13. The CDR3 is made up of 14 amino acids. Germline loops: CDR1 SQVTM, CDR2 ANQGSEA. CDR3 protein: CSSYGQGGVYEQYF. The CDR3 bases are TGCAGCAGTTATGGACAGGGTGGGGTGTACGAGCAGTACTTC.